This entry features one T cell receptor (beta chain) sequence. This sample stems from a study of blood T cell repertoires in COVID-19. About the research overall: COVID-19 samples from acute and convalescent phases originated in the United States, Italy and Spain. In each case, the material was cDNA or gDNA derived from T cells, B-cell-depleted T cells, or PBMCs.

Authors' methods: Nucleated cell counts were estimated from reference gene primer amplification. The method was immunoSEQ multiplex PCR; TCRdb's version includes in-frame clones alone and lacks a portion of them. V, J and clone size are taken as reported in that table, and D and trimming were inferred from the DNA itself. This sample yields 200,000 to 300,000 clones, of which 92% are seen a single time; around 0.86% belongs to the top ten. The germline gives CDR1 MNHEY, CDR2 SVGAGI. The CDR3 extends over 15 amino acids. The V gene end was trimmed by 5 bases and the J gene end by 2 bases; junction bases not matched to a gene: 7. Patients from Seattle were sampled longitudinally, starting during active infection.

This receptor was identified in a man aged 25-40 years with COVID-19, enrolled during active disease. The V gene is TRBV6-5, the J gene TRBJ2-7; 9 bases are a match to TRBD1. Input material: peripheral blood. The CDR3 DNA sequence: TGTGCCAGCAGTCCGGACAGGGGTGGCCCCTACGAGCAGTACTTC. Translated, it gives CASSPDRGGPYEQYF.